Sequencing of this TCR beta chain was carried out in a study of OX40 agonist ivuxolimab in advanced cancers. Across the study: Patients enrolled in dose escalation were diagnosed with hepatocellular carcinoma, melanoma, renal cell or head and neck cancer.

Measured with immunoSEQ multiplex PCR; TCRdb has only the in-frame clones, and not every one. The table records roughly 71,000 clones, roughly 80% of them present only once. The CDR3 totals 17 residues. Germline loops: CDR1 LNHNV, CDR2 YYDKDF (reference sequence). Trimming removed 7 bases from V and 6 bases from J, with 25 bases in between. The sequences come from CD4+ or CD8+ T cells sorted from blood, collected in a trial of the OX40 agonist ivuxolimab. The clonotype comes from an adult with an advanced solid tumor such as melanoma, head and neck, liver or kidney cancer. The chain employs TRBV15 and TRBJ1-5, with D possibly being TRBD1 (5 bases). As DNA, the CDR3 is TGTGCCACCACAGGTAGGATTTGGAAGGGGAGGGGTCAGCCCCAGCATTTT. As protein: CATTGRIWKGRGQPQHF.